These T cell receptor beta chains were read from a single sample in a study of blood T cell repertoires in COVID-19. Generated by immunoSEQ multiplex PCR, the TCRdb table keeps only in-frame clones and is missing some. The table shows around 300,000 clones, with 87% occurring only once. The specimen was PBMCs or T cells enriched from blood (not recorded which). The receptors derive from a woman between 40 and 55 years old who had recovered from COVID-19. CDR3s include the opening cysteine and the closing phenylalanine or tryptophan. D genes are given only for firm matches. Only some rows state a clone size, as once, few, many or a class for expanded clones.

clone_size cdr3_length j_call v_call d_call cdr3_nt cdr3_aa
. 14 TRBJ1-5 TRBV7-9 . TGTGCCAGCAGCTCACAGGGAGGGGATCAGCCCCAGCATTTT CASSSQGGDQPQHF
. 15 TRBJ1-1 TRBV4-2 TRBD1 TGTGCCAGCAGCCAAGATTGGGTCAGGGGGAACGAAGCTTTCTTT CASSQDWVRGNEAFF
. 13 TRBJ2-7 TRBV10-2 . TGCGCCAGCAGTGTGGAGCGTACCTACGAGCAGTACTTC CASSVERTYEQYF
. 14 TRBJ1-5 TRBV27 TRBD1 TGTGCCAGCAACCGACAGGGAAGCAATCAGCCCCAGCATTTT CASNRQGSNQPQHF
few 15 TRBJ1-1 TRBV28 . TGTGCCATTTCGGACAGTCTTTACATGAACACTGAAGCTTTCTTT CAISDSLYMNTEAFF
. 16 TRBJ1-6 TRBV28 TRBD1 TGTGCCAGCAGTCAACCGGGACAGGAAAAGTCCTCACCCCTCCACTTT CASSQPGQEKSSPLHF
. 11 TRBJ1-5 TRBV4-1 . TGCGCCAGCGGGGAGGGGCAGCCCCAGCATTTT CASGEGQPQHF
. 14 TRBJ1-4 TRBV7-2 TRBD1 TGTGCCAGCAGCCAGACAGGGGGCAGAGGAAAACTGTTTTTT CASSQTGGRGKLFF
. 16 TRBJ2-7 TRBV19 TRBD2 TGTGCCAGTAGTGGGTGGAGCGGGAGGCCCTCCCACGAGCAGTACTTC CASSGWSGRPSHEQYF
. 13 TRBJ2-3 TRBV2 . TGTGCCAGCAGCTATGGTGCCGAAGATACGCAGTATTTT CASSYGAEDTQYF
. 16 TRBJ2-1 TRBV24-1 TRBD1 TGTGCCACCAGTGACAGGGGGACAGGGCCCTACAATGAGCAGTTCTTC CATSDRGTGPYNEQFF
. 16 TRBJ2-5 TRBV7-6 . TGTGCCAGCAGCTTCGCTCCTCCGGGAACCATGGAGACCCAGTACTTC CASSFAPPGTMETQYF
. 15 TRBJ2-1 TRBV10-2 TRBD2 TGCGCCAGCAGTGAGTCGGGCGCGGGAGGTGTTGAGCAGTTCTTC CASSESGAGGVEQFF